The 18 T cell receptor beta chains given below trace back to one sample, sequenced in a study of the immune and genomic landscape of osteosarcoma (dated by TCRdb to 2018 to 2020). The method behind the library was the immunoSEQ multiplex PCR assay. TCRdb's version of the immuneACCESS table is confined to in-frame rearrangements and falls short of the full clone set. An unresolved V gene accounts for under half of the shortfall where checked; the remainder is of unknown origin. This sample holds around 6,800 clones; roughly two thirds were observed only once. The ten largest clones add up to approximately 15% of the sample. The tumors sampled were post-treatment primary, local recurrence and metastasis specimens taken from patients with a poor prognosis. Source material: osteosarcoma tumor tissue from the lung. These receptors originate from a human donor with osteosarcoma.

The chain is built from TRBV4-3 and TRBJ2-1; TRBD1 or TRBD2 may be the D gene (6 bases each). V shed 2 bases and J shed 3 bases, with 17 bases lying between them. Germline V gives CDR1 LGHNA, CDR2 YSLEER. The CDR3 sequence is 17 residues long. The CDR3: CASSQLKGGRDYNEQFF. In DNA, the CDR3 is TGCGCCAGCAGCCAATTGAAAGGGGGGAGAGACTACAATGAGCAGTTCTTC.

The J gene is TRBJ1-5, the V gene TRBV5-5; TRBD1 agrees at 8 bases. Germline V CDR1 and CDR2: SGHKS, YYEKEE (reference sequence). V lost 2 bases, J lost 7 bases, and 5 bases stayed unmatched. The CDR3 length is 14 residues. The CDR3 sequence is CASSLTGGEQPQHF. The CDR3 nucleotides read TGTGCCAGCAGCTTAACAGGGGGGGAGCAGCCCCAGCATTTT.

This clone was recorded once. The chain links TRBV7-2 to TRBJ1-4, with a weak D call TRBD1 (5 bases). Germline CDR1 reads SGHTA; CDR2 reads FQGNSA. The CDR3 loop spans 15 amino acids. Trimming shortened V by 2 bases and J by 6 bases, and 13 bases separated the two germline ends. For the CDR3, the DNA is TGTGCCAGCAGCTTACTGTGGGGGGACGATGAAAAACTGTTTTTT. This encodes CASSLLWGDDEKLFF.

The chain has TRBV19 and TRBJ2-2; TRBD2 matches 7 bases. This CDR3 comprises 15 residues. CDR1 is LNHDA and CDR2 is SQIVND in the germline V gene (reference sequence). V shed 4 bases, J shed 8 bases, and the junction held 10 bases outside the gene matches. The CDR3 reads CASSNQRDLRGELFF. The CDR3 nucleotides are TGTGCCAGTAGTAACCAGCGGGACCTCAGAGGGGAGCTGTTTTTT.

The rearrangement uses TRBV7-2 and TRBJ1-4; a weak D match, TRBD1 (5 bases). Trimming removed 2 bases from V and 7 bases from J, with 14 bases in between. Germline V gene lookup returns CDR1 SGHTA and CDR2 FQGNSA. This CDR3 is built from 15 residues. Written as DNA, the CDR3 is TGTGCCAGCAGCTTATCGGGATATGACAGTGAAAAACTGTTTTTT. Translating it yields CASSLSGYDSEKLFF.

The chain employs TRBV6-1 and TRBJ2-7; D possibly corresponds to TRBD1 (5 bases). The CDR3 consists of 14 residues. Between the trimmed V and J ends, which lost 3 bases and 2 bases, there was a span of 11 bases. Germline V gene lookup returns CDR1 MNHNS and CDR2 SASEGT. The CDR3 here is CASSDRTKTYEQYF. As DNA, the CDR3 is TGTGCCAGCAGTGACAGGACAAAGACCTACGAGCAGTACTTC.

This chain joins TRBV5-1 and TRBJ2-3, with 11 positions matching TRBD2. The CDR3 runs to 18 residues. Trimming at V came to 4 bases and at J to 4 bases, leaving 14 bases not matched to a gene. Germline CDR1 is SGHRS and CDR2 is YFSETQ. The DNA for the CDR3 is TGCGCCAGCAGCCGAACTAGCGGGAGTGGGGGGATGCCAGATACGCAGTATTTT. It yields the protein CASSRTSGSGGMPDTQYF.

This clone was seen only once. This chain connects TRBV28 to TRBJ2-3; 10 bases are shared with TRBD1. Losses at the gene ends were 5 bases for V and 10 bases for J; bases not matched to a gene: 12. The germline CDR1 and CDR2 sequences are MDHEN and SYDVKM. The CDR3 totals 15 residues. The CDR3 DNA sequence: TGTGCCAGCAGTCCCGGACAGGGGGATGCTCCCTCGCAGTATTTT. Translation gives CASSPGQGDAPSQYF. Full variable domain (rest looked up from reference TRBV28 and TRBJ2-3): DVKVTQSSRYLVKRTGEKVFLECVQDMDHENMFWYRQDPGLGLRLIYFSYDVKMKEKGDIPEGYSVSREKKERFSLILESASTNQTSMYLCASSPGQGDAPSQYFGPGTRLTVL.

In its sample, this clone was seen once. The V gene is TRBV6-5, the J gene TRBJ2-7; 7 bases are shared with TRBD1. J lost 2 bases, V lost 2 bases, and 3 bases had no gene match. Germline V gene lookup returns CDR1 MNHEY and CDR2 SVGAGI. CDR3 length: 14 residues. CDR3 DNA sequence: TGTGCCAGCAGTTACCGGGGACAGACCTACGAGCAGTACTTC. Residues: CASSYRGQTYEQYF.

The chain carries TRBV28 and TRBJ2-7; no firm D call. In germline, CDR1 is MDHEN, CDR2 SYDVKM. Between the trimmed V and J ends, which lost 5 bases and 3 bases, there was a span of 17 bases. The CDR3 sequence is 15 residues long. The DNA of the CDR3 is TGTGCCAGCAGTCCCCTCCTTGGTCTTGGCTACGAGCAGTACTTC. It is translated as CASSPLLGLGYEQYF.

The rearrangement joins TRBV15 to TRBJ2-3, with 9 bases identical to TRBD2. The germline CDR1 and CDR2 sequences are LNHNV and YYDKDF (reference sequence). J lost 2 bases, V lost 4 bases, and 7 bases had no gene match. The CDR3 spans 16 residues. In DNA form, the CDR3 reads TGTGCCACCAGCACCCCGCTAGCGGGGCCCACAGATACGCAGTATTTT. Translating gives CATSTPLAGPTDTQYF.

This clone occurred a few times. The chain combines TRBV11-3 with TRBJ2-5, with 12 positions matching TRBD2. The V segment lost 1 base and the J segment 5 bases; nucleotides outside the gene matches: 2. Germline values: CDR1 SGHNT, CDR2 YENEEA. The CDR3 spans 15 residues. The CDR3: CASSLGLAGDETQYF. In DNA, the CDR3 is TGTGCCAGCAGCTTAGGACTAGCGGGGGATGAGACCCAGTACTTC.

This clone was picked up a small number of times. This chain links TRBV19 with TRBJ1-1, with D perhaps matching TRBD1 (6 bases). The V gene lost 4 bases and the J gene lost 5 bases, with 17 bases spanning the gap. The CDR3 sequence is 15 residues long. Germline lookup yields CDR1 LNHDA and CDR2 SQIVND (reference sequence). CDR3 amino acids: CASSRSGALGTEAFF. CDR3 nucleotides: TGTGCCAGTAGTAGGTCGGGGGCCTTGGGGACTGAAGCTTTCTTT.

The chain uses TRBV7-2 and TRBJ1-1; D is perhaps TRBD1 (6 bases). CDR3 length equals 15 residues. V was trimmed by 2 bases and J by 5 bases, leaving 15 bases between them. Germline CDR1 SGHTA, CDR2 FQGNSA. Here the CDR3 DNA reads TGTGCCAGCAGCTTATACGGGGACATGGGGACTGAAGCTTTCTTT. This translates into CASSLYGDMGTEAFF.

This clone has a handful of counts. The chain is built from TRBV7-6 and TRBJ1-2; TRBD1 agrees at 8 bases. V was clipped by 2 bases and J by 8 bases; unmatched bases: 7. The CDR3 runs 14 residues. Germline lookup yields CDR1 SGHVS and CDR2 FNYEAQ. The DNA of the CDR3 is TGTGCCAGCAGCTTATCCGCAGGGGGCAAGGGCTACACCTTC. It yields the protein CASSLSAGGKGYTF. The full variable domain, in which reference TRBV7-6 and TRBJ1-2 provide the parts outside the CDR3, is GAGVSQSPRYKVTKRGQDVALRCDPISGHVSLYWYRQALGQGPEFLTYFNYEAQQDKSGLPNDRFSAERPEGSISTLTIQRTEQRDSAMYRCASSLSAGGKGYTFGSGTRLTVV.

The CDR3 sequence: CASSPVRGGDTQYF. In DNA, the CDR3 is TGTGCCAGCTCACCCGTCCGGGGTGGAGATACGCAGTATTTT. The rearrangement uses TRBV18 and TRBJ2-3; a possible D gene is TRBD2 (5 bases). This CDR3 contains 14 residues. The V gene's germline CDR1 is KGHSH and CDR2 LQKENI. The germline V and J ends were trimmed by 3 bases and 5 bases, with 12 bases remaining between them.

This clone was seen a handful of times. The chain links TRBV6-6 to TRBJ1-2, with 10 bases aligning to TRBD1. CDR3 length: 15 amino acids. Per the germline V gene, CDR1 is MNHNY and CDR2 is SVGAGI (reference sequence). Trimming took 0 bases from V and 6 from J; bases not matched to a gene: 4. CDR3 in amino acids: CASSYSGTGADGYTF. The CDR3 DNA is TGTGCCAGCAGTTACTCTGGGACAGGGGCGGATGGCTACACCTTC.

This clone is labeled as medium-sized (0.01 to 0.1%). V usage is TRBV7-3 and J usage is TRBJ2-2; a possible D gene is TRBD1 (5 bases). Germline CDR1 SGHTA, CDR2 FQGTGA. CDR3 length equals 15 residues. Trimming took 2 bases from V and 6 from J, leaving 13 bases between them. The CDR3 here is CASSLGASRAGELFF. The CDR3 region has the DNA TGTGCCAGCAGCTTAGGGGCCTCTAGGGCCGGGGAGCTGTTTTTT.